The T cell receptor beta chain described here comes from a study of beta chain features in type 1 diabetes. As for the study in general: Cell yields, gender and age were similar in healthy donors and patients. Study-wide findings and caveats: Shortening that was moderate but significant affected the TCRB CDR3s of Type 1 diabetes patients in all four CD4+ subsets. PCR may have favored shorter templates equally in patients and controls.

Every isolated RNA sample was fully reverse transcribed, so sequencing captured expressed TCRB transcripts. Profiled with immunoSEQ multiplex PCR; TCRdb holds only in-frame clones, not every one. The table includes over 600,000 clones, under 15% detected once. This clone was counted a few times. Its specificity is unknown. Per germline, CDR1 LGHNA and CDR2 YSLEER. The length of the CDR3 is 13 residues. V lost 4 bases, J lost 0 bases, and 5 bases lay in between. In all sorted populations, purity surpassed 95%. The V and J genes are TRBV4-3 and TRBJ2-3; D not resolved. The source of this sequence is a man between 25 and 39 years old with type 1 diabetes. Sequenced input: naive CD4+ T cells from blood. This chain's CDR3 is CASSPTSTDTQYF. As DNA, the CDR3 is TGCGCCAGCAGCCCGACTAGCACAGATACGCAGTATTTT.